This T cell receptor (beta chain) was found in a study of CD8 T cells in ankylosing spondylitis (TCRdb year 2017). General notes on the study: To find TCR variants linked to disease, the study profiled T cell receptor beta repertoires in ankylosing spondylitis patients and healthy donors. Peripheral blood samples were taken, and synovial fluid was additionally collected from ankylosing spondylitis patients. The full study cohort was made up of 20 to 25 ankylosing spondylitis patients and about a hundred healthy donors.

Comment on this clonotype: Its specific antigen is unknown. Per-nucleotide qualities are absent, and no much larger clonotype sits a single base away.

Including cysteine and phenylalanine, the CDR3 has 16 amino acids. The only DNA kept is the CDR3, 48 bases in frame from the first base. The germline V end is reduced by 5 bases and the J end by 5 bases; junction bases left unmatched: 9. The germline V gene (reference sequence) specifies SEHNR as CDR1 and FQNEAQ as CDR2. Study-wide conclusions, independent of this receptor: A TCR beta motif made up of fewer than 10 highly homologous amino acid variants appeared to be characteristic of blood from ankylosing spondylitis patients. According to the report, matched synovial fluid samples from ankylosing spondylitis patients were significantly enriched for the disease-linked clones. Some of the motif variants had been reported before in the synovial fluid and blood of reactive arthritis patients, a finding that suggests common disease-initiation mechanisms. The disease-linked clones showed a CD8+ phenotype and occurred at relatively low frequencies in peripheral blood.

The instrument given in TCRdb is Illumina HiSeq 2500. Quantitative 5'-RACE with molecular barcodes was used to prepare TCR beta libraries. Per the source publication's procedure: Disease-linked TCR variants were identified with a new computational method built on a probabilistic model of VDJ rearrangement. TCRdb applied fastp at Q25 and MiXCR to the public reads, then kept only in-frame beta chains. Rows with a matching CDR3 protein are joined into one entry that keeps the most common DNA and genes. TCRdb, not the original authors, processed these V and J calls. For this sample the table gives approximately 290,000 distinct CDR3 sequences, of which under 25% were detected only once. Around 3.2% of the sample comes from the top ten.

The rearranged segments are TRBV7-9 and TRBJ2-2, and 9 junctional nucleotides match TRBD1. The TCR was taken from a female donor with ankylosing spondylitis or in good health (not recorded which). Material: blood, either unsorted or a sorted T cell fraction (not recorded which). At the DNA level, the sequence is TGTGCCAGCAGCCCGGGGACAGGGAGTGGAACCGGGGAGCTGTTTTTT. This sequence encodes CASSPGTGSGTGELFF.